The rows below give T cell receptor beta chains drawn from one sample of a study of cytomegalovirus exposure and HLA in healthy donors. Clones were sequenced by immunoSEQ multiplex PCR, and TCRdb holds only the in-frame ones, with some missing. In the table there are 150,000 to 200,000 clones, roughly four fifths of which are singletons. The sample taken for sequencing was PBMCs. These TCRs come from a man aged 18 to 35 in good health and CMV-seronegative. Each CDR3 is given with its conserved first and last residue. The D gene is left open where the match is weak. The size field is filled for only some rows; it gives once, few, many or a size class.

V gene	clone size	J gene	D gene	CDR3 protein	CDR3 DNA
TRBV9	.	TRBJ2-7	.	CASSVVALSEQYF	TGTGCCAGCAGCGTAGTGGCCCTCTCCGAGCAGTACTTC
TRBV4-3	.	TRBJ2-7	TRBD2	CASSQGGRGDEQYF	TGCGCCAGCAGCCAAGGCGGGAGGGGAGACGAGCAGTACTTC
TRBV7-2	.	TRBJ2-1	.	CASSLTLAGPWANEQFF	TGTGCCAGCAGCTTAACTTTGGCGGGTCCATGGGCGAATGAGCAGTTCTTC
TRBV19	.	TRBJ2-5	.	CASSIGRDQETQYF	TGTGCCAGTAGTATAGGCAGGGACCAAGAGACCCAGTACTTC
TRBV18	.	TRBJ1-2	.	CASSPPEFSGLIYGYTF	TGTGCCAGCTCACCACCAGAGTTTTCGGGACTGATCTATGGCTACACCTTC
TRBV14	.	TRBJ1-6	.	CASSRTGIPLHF	TGTGCCAGCAGTCGTACAGGGATACCCCTCCACTTT
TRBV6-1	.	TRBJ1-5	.	CASSESGHANQPQHF	TGTGCCAGCAGTGAATCAGGACACGCCAATCAGCCCCAGCATTTT
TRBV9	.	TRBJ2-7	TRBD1	CASSAGQGAFHEQYF	TGTGCCAGCAGCGCCGGACAGGGGGCGTTCCACGAGCAGTACTTC
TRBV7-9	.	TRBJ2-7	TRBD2	CASSLGLAAYNITYEQYF	TGTGCCAGCAGCCTTGGACTAGCGGCTTACAACATAACCTACGAGCAGTACTTC
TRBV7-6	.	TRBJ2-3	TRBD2	CASTVAGATDTQYF	TGTGCCAGCACCGTAGCGGGAGCCACAGATACGCAGTATTTT
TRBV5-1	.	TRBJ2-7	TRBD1	CASSLVGDRVFYEQYF	TGCGCCAGCAGCTTGGTCGGGGACAGGGTTTTCTACGAGCAGTACTTC
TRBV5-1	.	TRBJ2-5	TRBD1	CASSNLGTGQETQYF	TGCGCCAGCAGCAATTTAGGGACAGGCCAAGAGACCCAGTACTTC
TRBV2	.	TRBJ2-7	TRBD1	CASSLTTELRDRGQYEQYF	TGTGCCAGCAGTCTCACCACGGAGCTCCGGGACAGGGGGCAATACGAGCAGTACTTC
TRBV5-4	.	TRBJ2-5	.	CASSLPGLRQETQYF	TGTGCCAGCAGCTTGCCCGGACTACGCCAAGAGACCCAGTACTTC
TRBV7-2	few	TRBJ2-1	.	CASSPGEGGKSYNEQFF	TGTGCCAGCAGCCCGGGGGAAGGGGGCAAATCCTACAATGAGCAGTTCTTC
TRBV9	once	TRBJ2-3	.	CASSAPLEGSNTDTQYF	TGTGCCAGCAGCGCCCCCTTGGAAGGGAGCAACACAGATACGCAGTATTTT
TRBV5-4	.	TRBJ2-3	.	CASSAGGTASTDTQYF	TGTGCCAGCAGCGCCGGCGGGACAGCTAGCACAGATACGCAGTATTTT
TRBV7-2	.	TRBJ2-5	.	CASSEPRGSGETQYF	TGTGCCAGCAGCGAACCCAGGGGCTCGGGTGAGACCCAGTACTTC
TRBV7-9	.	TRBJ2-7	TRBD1	CASSLSGQGRSYEQYF	TGTGCCAGCAGCTTAAGTGGACAGGGCAGGTCCTACGAGCAGTACTTC
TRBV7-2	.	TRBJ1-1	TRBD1	CASSLDSGQGVSAFF	TGTGCCAGCAGCTTAGACTCGGGACAGGGAGTTTCGGCTTTCTTT
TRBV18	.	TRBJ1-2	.	CASSPLTANYGYTF	TGTGCCAGCTCACCACTGACAGCTAACTATGGCTACACCTTC
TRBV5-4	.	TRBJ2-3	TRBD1	CASSLTGVDTQYF	TGTGCCAGCAGCTTGACAGGGGTTGATACGCAGTATTTT
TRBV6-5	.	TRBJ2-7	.	CASSYWTGYEQYF	TGTGCCAGCAGTTACTGGACTGGCTACGAGCAGTACTTC
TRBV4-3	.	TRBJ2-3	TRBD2	CASSQDVLAGLTDTQYF	TGCGCCAGCAGCCAAGATGTACTAGCGGGTCTCACAGATACGCAGTATTTT
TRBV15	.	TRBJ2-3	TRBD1	CATSREFSGGAQYF	TGTGCCACCAGCAGAGAGTTCTCAGGGGGTGCGCAGTATTTT
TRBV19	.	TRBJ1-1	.	CASSIAGTEAFF	TGTGCCAGTAGTATTGCAGGCACTGAAGCTTTCTTT
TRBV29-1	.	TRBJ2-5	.	CSVVHRQETQYF	TGCAGCGTTGTTCACAGGCAAGAGACCCAGTACTTC
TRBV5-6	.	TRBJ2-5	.	CASTLQTGHPIQETQYF	TGTGCCAGCACCTTGCAGACGGGACACCCGATACAAGAGACCCAGTACTTC
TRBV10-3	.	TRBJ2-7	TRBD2	CAITARREGSPHEQYF	TGTGCCATCACTGCTAGGCGGGAGGGCTCTCCCCACGAGCAGTACTTC
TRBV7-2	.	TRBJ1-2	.	CASSFGLTGYGYTF	TGTGCCAGCAGCTTTGGGTTAACGGGCTATGGCTACACCTTC
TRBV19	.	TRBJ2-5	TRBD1	CASDGGTGFETQYF	TGTGCCAGTGATGGTGGGACAGGTTTTGAGACCCAGTACTTC
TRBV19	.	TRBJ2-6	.	CASRSGGAGSGANVLTF	TGTGCCAGTAGATCCGGCGGGGCCGGATCTGGGGCCAACGTCCTGACTTTC
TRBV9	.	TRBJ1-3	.	CASGGEGNTIYF	TGTGCCAGCGGGGGCGAAGGAAACACCATATATTTT
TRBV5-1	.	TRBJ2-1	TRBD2	CASSSGGTYNEQFF	TGCGCCAGCAGCTCGGGAGGAACTTACAATGAGCAGTTCTTC
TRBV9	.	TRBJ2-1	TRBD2	CASSVASGIEQFF	TGTGCCAGCAGCGTAGCTAGCGGGATTGAGCAGTTCTTC
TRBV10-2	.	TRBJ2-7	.	CASSEMVQEQYF	TGCGCCAGCAGTGAAATGGTGCAGGAGCAGTACTTC
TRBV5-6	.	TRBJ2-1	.	CASSLDTGYNEQFF	TGTGCCAGCAGCTTGGATACGGGGTACAATGAGCAGTTCTTC
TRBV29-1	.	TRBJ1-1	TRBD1	CSARQGFNTEAFF	TGCAGCGCGAGACAGGGTTTTAACACTGAAGCTTTCTTT
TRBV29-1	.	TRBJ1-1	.	CSVVGQSSGTEAFF	TGCAGCGTTGTGGGTCAATCCTCGGGCACTGAAGCTTTCTTT
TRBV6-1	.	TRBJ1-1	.	CASSEVRNTEAFF	TGTGCCAGCAGTGAGGTCAGGAACACTGAAGCTTTCTTT
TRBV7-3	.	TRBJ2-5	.	CASSPTGPPTGLWETQYF	TGTGCCAGCAGCCCTACCGGTCCGCCGACAGGTTTGTGGGAGACCCAGTACTTC
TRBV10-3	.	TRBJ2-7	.	CAISEIGGSYEQYF	TGTGCCATCAGTGAGATAGGGGGTAGCTACGAGCAGTACTTC
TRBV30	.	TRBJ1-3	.	CAWSVFASGNTIYF	TGTGCCTGGAGTGTATTTGCGTCTGGAAACACCATATATTTT
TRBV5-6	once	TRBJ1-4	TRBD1	CASSLRTGYNEKLFF	TGTGCCAGCAGCTTGAGGACAGGGTATAATGAAAAACTGTTTTTT
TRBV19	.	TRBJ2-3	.	CASSIERATSTDTQYF	TGTGCCAGTAGTATAGAGAGGGCTACTAGCACAGATACGCAGTATTTT
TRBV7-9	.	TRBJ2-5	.	CASSPGLQETQYF	TGTGCCAGCAGCCCGGGACTCCAAGAGACCCAGTACTTC
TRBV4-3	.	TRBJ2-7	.	CASSHYSAGGLYEQYF	TGCGCCAGCAGCCACTACTCCGCCGGCGGACTATACGAGCAGTACTTC